The entry below describes one TCR beta chain. This sample is drawn from a study of OX40 agonist ivuxolimab in advanced cancers. Sequenced by immunoSEQ multiplex PCR; TCRdb stores in-frame clones only, minus some. The sample has approximately 60,000 clones, 75% to 90% seen once. Germline CDR1 and CDR2: SGHDT and YYEEEE. Trimming took 5 bases from V and 0 from J, leaving 14 bases between them. This CDR3 region has 15 residues. The sample consisted of CD4+ or CD8+ T cells sorted from blood, taken in a trial of the OX40 agonist ivuxolimab. The sequence was collected from an adult with an advanced solid tumor such as melanoma, head and neck, liver or kidney cancer. V and J are TRBV5-6 and TRBJ1-1; TRBD1 is a possible D gene (5 bases). Written as DNA, the CDR3 is TGTGCCAGCAGTCCCCCCGGGACGTTGAACACTGAAGCTTTCTTT. This translates into CASSPPGTLNTEAFF.